This passage covers 28 T cell receptor beta chains from one sample sequenced in a study of blood T cells in healthy people across ages. With a J-beta primer mix and a sample-barcoded 5' primer, a second PCR ran about 6 to 11 cycles. TCRdb processed the 5' RACE reads anew with MiXCR; each CDR3 protein has one entry. The sample contains about 830,000 distinct CDR3 sequences, nearly 60% of which appear only once. Sequenced: blood. The receptors derive from a young man in good health.

In this sample, this clonotype turned up a few times. The V and J genes are TRBV12-3 or TRBV12-4 and TRBJ2-5; D is possibly TRBD1 (5 bases). This CDR3 comprises 16 residues. V lost 6 bases and J lost 2, with 19 bases in between. In nucleotides, the CDR3 is TGTGCCAGCAGGCTGGGGCCCCCGAGTTGGCAAGAGACCCAGTACTTC. Its translation: CASRLGPPSWQETQYF.

For the CDR3, the DNA is TGTGCCAGCAGCCAAACCAGGGGGGACTACGAGCAGTACTTC. This gives the protein CASSQTRGDYEQYF. J is TRBJ2-7 and V is TRBV3-1; maybe TRBD1 (7 bases). The CDR3 loop spans 14 amino acids. V lost 2 bases to trimming and J lost 3 bases, with 11 bases between them. CDR1 is LGHDT and CDR2 is YNNKEL in the germline V gene (reference sequence).

J is TRBJ2-2 and V is TRBV5-1; D is possibly TRBD2 (6 bases). Germline lookup yields CDR1 SGHRS and CDR2 YFSETQ. The CDR3 is 16 amino acids. Trimming left V 1 base short and J 7 bases short, with 17 bases between. This CDR3 is CASSLTTGTSGGELFF. Here the CDR3 DNA reads TGCGCCAGCAGCTTGACCACCGGGACTTCAGGCGGGGAGCTGTTTTTT.

V is TRBV7-2 and J is TRBJ2-7; D ambiguous. V lost 0 bases, J lost 2 bases, and 11 bases lay in between. The CDR3 has 15 residues. CDR1 SGHTA and CDR2 FQGNSA come from the germline V gene. The chain's CDR3 is CASSLASQATYEQYF. For the CDR3, the DNA is TGTGCCAGCAGCTTAGCGAGCCAGGCAACCTACGAGCAGTACTTC.

This chain links TRBV21-1 with TRBJ2-5. TRBV21-1 is marked as a pseudogene. The CDR3 consists of 11 residues. CDR3 amino acids: CASSFMGTQYF. The CDR3 bases are TGTGCCAGCAGCTTCATGGGGACCCAGTACTTC.

This clonotype showed up just a few times. The chain links TRBV3-1 to TRBJ2-5; D is undetermined. Germline loops: CDR1 LGHDT, CDR2 YNNKEL (reference sequence). This CDR3 has 13 residues. Trimming took 1 base from V and 5 from J, leaving 8 bases between them. The CDR3: CASSQASRETQYF. CDR3 coding DNA: TGTGCCAGCAGCCAAGCGTCGCGGGAGACCCAGTACTTC.

The chain has TRBV29-1 and TRBJ2-1, with D maybe TRBD2 (6 bases). Per germline, CDR1 SQVTM and CDR2 ANQGSEA. The CDR3 is made up of 14 amino acids. Trimming removed 4 bases from V and 7 bases from J, with 17 bases in between. The CDR3 reads CSVAATGLLNEQFF. The DNA for the CDR3 is TGCAGCGTTGCTGCCACGGGACTCCTAAATGAGCAGTTCTTC.

This chain links TRBV7-2 with TRBJ2-1; 9 nucleotides agree with TRBD2. Trimming at V came to 1 base and at J to 9 bases, leaving 7 bases not matched to a gene. The germline V gene has CDR1 SGHTA and CDR2 FQGNSA. CDR3 size: 15 residues. The CDR3 sequence: CASSLDSGGYSEQFF. Written as DNA, the CDR3 is TGTGCCAGCAGCTTAGACAGCGGGGGGTACTCTGAGCAGTTCTTC.

The rearrangement uses TRBV11-2 and TRBJ2-3; TRBD2 agrees at 13 bases. CDR1 SGHAT and CDR2 FQNNGV come from the germline V gene. J lost 9 bases, V lost 5 bases, and 5 bases had no gene match. The CDR3 spans 14 residues. CDR3 in DNA: TGTGCCAGCAGCCCACGACTAGCGGGGGGCACGCAGTATTTT. This encodes CASSPRLAGGTQYF. The full variable domain, rest sourced from reference TRBV11-2 and TRBJ2-3, is EAGVAQSPRYKIIEKRQSVAFWCNPISGHATLYWYQQILGQGPKLLIQFQNNGVVDDSQLPKDRFSAERLKGVDSTLKIQPAKLEDSAVYLCASSPRLAGGTQYFGPGTRLTVL.

The table lists this clonotype with a few counts. The rearrangement links TRBV7-8 to TRBJ2-4; D might be TRBD1 (7 bases). The CDR3 covers 18 residues. V was cut by 2 bases and J by 4 bases, with 21 bases left in between. Germline CDR1 SGHVS, CDR2 FQNEAQ. CDR3 sequence (DNA): TGTGCCAGCAGCTTAACAGCGGGTTGGGGACAGAAAAAAAACATTCAGTACTTC. Residues: CASSLTAGWGQKKNIQYF.

The chain is built from TRBV7-2 and TRBJ1-5; 7 nucleotides align to TRBD1. Germline CDR1 is SGHTA and CDR2 is FQGNSA. The CDR3 contains 14 residues. V gave up 5 bases and J gave up 4 bases; unmatched junction bases: 5. Written as DNA, the CDR3 is TGTGCCAGCAGCCGCACGACAGGGAATCAGCCCCAGCATTTT. As protein: CASSRTTGNQPQHF.

J is TRBJ1-2 and V is TRBV12-3 or TRBV12-4; D uncertain. Trimming removed 4 bases from V and 4 bases from J, with 13 bases in between. This CDR3 spans 14 amino acids. CDR3 sequence (DNA): TGTGCCAGCAGTTCCCTACCATTGGCCTATGGCTACACCTTC. Translating it yields CASSSLPLAYGYTF.

The sample holds a few counts of this clonotype. The rearrangement joins TRBV7-9 to TRBJ1-5; the D is unclear. The CDR3 has 12 amino acids. The germline V gene encodes CDR1 SEHNR and CDR2 FQNEAQ (reference sequence). V lost 6 bases and J 5 bases, leaving 8 bases between the germline ends. In nucleotides, the CDR3 is TGTGCCAGCAGGGCCGGGGATCAGCCCCAGCATTTT. Protein sequence: CASRAGDQPQHF.

DNA for the CDR3: TGCGCCAGCAGCTTGGAAGGGGCGCAGGGAAGTCCTGAAGCTTTCTTT. This codes for CASSLEGAQGSPEAFF. This sequence joins TRBV5-1 and TRBJ1-1; tentative D call: TRBD1 (5 bases). This CDR3 is built from 16 residues. V dropped 0 bases and J dropped 6 bases, with 18 bases sitting between them. The germline V gene has CDR1 SGHRS and CDR2 YFSETQ.

There are a few counts of this clonotype. V is TRBV4-2 and J is TRBJ2-7; tentative D call: TRBD2 (7 bases). Between the trimmed V and J ends, which lost 2 bases and 4 bases, there was a span of 21 bases. Germline loops: CDR1 LGHNA, CDR2 YNFKEQ. The CDR3 has 17 amino acids. CDR3 in amino acids: CASSQKWGRELTYEQYF. As DNA, the CDR3 is TGTGCCAGCAGCCAAAAATGGGGGCGGGAGTTGACTTACGAGCAGTACTTC.

J is TRBJ2-7 and V is TRBV24-1; maybe TRBD1 (6 bases). V gave up 9 bases and J gave up 3 bases, with 17 bases separating them. Germline lookup yields CDR1 KGHDR and CDR2 SFDVKD. This CDR3 region has 14 residues. The CDR3 sequence is CATPRRGQFYEQYF. The DNA of the CDR3 is TGTGCCACCCCCAGGAGAGGACAGTTCTACGAGCAGTACTTC.

This clonotype was seen only a few times. This chain links TRBV7-3 with TRBJ2-6; possibly TRBD2 for D (6 bases). The length of the CDR3 is 18 residues. The V and J ends lost 7 bases and 1 base respectively, with 20 bases between them. Germline values: CDR1 SGHTA, CDR2 FQGTGA. Here the CDR3 reads CASTPWAGIPSGANVLTF. CDR3 nucleotides: TGTGCCAGCACACCCTGGGCGGGGATCCCTTCTGGGGCCAACGTCCTGACTTTC.

The gene calls are TRBV4-1 and TRBJ2-4; a weak D match, TRBD1 (5 bases). The J call is in doubt because the DNA end fits TRBJ2-5 better. This CDR3 region has 15 residues. Per the germline V gene, CDR1 is MGHRA and CDR2 is YSYEKL. The CDR3 nucleotides are TGCGCCAGCAGCCAACTACAGGATCTCCAAGAGACCCAGTACTTC. This gives the protein CASSQLQDLQETQYF.

The gene calls are TRBV15 and TRBJ2-1; D not certain. The CDR3 totals 13 residues. Germline CDR1 LNHNV, CDR2 YYDKDF (reference sequence). Trimming removed 0 bases at V and 8 bases at J, with 8 bases between. DNA of the CDR3: TGTGCCACCAGCAGAGAGTTTGCCGATGAGCAGTTCTTC. Protein: CATSREFADEQFF.

This sequence joins TRBV6-6 and TRBJ2-4; 7 positions match TRBD1. The J call may not be correct, given that the DNA end is closer to TRBJ2-7. Germline CDR1 MNHNY, CDR2 SVGAGI (reference sequence). This CDR3 comprises 14 residues. CDR3 coding DNA: TGTGCCAGCAGCTACGAGGGGGCTTCGGACGAGCAGTACTTC. Translation gives CASSYEGASDEQYF.

This chain links TRBV6-4 with TRBJ2-1; tentatively, D is TRBD2 (6 bases). The DNA end lines up better with TRBJ2-7; the J call may be wrong. CDR1 MRHNA and CDR2 SNTAGT come from the germline V gene. The CDR3 contains 17 residues. The CDR3 here is CASSDSSGWASYNEQYF. The DNA for the CDR3 is TGTGCCAGCAGTGACTCGAGCGGGTGGGCCTCCTACAATGAGCAGTACTTC.

The chain links TRBV6-5 to TRBJ2-7; a possible D gene is TRBD1 (6 bases). Germline-derived CDR1 and CDR2 are MNHEY and SVGAGI. V shed 2 bases and J shed 3 bases, with 20 bases lying between them. The CDR3 sequence is 17 residues long. The CDR3 coding sequence is TGTGCCAGCAGTTACCATTATAACAGGGATGCTTACTACGAGCAGTACTTC. Amino acid sequence: CASSYHYNRDAYYEQYF.

This clonotype was counted a few times. The chain employs TRBV20-1 and TRBJ2-7, with 9 bases aligning to TRBD2. This CDR3 has 17 residues. J was trimmed by 7 bases and V by 2 bases; bases with no gene match: 18. Germline-derived CDR1 and CDR2 are DFQATT and SNEGSKA (reference sequence). CDR3 coding DNA: TGCAGTGCTAGACCTCCTCTCCGCCTAGCGGGGTACAATGAGCAGTACTTC. Encoded protein: CSARPPLRLAGYNEQYF.

This chain uses TRBV12-3 or TRBV12-4 with TRBJ1-1; the D is unclear. This CDR3 is built from 12 residues. With 4 bases removed from V and 8 bases from J, the gap between germline ends came to 11 bases. The CDR3 coding sequence is TGTGCCAGCAGTTCCGCTACACAGGAAGCTTTCTTT. Translating it yields CASSSATQEAFF.

CDR3 nucleotide sequence: TGTGCCATTGCCGAGACCCAGTACTTC. Translation gives CAIAETQYF. This chain links TRBV2 with TRBJ2-7; D is uncertain. The DNA end is more similar to TRBJ2-5, so the J call may be wrong. The CDR3 has 9 residues. CDR1 SNHLY and CDR2 FYNNEI come from the germline V gene.

The J gene is TRBJ2-1, the V gene TRBV7-2; D could derive from TRBD1 or TRBD2 (6 bases each). This CDR3 has 14 amino acids. The ends were cut back, 6 bases at V and 10 bases at J, with 19 bases in the middle. Germline V gene sequence: CDR1 SGHTA, CDR2 FQGNSA. CDR3: CASRFQTGAGEQFF. The CDR3 nucleotides are TGTGCCAGCAGGTTCCAAACGGGGGCGGGGGAGCAGTTCTTC.

This clonotype was found many times. This chain uses TRBV20-1 with TRBJ2-7; D is perhaps TRBD1 or TRBD2 (5 bases each). Germline CDR1 reads DFQATT; CDR2 reads SNEGSKA (reference sequence). Deletions cut 5 bases from V and 3 bases from J, with 14 bases between. The CDR3 length is 13 residues. CDR3 sequence reads: CSAAPRGVYEQYF. The CDR3 region has the DNA TGCAGTGCTGCACCTAGAGGGGTCTACGAGCAGTACTTC.

The chain joins TRBV27 to TRBJ1-1; unclear D gene. V lost 3 bases and J 4 bases, leaving 15 bases between the germline ends. The CDR3 contains 15 residues. The germline V gene encodes CDR1 MNHEY and CDR2 SMNVEV (reference sequence). CDR3 in amino acids: CASSFSIIHATEAFF. The CDR3 DNA is TGTGCCAGCAGTTTTTCTATCATCCACGCCACTGAAGCTTTCTTT.